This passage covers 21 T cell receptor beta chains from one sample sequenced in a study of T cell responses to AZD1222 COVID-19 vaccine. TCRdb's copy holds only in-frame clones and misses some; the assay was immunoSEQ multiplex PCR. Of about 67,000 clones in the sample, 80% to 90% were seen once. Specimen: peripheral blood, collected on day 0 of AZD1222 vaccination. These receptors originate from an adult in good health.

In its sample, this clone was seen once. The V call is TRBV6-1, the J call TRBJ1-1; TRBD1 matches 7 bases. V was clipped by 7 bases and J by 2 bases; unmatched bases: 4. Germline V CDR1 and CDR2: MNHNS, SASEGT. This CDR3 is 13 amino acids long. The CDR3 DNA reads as TGTGCCAGCATAGCAGGGGGAAACACTGAAGCTTTCTTT. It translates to CASIAGGNTEAFF.

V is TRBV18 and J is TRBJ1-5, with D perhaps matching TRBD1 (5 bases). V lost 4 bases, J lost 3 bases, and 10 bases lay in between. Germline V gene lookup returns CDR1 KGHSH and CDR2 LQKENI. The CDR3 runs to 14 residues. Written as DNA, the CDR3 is TGTGCCAGCTCACTTGACAGCTCCAATCAGCCCCAGCATTTT. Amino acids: CASSLDSSNQPQHF.

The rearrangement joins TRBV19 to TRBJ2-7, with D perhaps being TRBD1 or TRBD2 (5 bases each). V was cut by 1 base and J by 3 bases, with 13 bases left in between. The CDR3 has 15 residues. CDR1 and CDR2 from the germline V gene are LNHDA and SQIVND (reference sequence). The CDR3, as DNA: TGTGCCAGTAGTATAGTCTCAGGGACCCACTACGAGCAGTACTTC. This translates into CASSIVSGTHYEQYF. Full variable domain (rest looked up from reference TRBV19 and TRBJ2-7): DGGITQSPKYLFRKEGQNVTLSCEQNLNHDAMYWYRQDPGQGLRLIYYSQIVNDFQKGDIAEGYSVSREKKESFPLTVTSAQKNPTAFYLCASSIVSGTHYEQYFGPGTRLTVT.

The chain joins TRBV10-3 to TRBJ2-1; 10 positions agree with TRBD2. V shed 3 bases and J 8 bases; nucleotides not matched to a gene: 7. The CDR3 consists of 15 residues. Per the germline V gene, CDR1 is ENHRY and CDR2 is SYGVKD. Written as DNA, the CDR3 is TGTGCCATCAGTGAACCGGGACTAGCGTTTCATGAGCAGTTCTTC. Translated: CAISEPGLAFHEQFF.

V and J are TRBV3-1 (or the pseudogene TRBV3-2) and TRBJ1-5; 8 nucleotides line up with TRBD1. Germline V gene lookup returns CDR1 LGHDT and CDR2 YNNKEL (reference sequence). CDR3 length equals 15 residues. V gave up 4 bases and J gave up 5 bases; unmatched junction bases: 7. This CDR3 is CASSLSYRGDQPQHF. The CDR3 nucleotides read TGTGCCAGCAGCCTCTCCTACAGGGGGGATCAGCCCCAGCATTTT.

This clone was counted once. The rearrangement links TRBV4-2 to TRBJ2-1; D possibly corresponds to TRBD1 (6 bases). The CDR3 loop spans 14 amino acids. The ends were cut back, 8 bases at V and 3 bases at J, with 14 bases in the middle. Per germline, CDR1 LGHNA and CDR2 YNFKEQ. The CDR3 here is CASGGRGGYNEQFF. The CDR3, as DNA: TGTGCCAGCGGGGGCCGGGGCGGCTACAATGAGCAGTTCTTC.

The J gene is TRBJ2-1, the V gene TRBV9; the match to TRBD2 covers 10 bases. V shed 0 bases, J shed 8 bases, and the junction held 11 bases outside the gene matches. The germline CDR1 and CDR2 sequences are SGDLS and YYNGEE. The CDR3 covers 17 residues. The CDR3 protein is CASSVGPSGRALHEQFF. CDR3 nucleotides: TGTGCCAGCAGCGTAGGCCCGAGCGGGAGGGCCCTCCATGAGCAGTTCTTC.

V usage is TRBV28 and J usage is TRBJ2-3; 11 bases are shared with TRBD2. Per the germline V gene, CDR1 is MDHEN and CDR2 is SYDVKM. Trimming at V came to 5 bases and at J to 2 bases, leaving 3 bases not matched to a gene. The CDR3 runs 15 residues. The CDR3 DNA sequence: TGTGCCAGCAGTCCGGGACTAGCGGTCACAGATACGCAGTATTTT. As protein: CASSPGLAVTDTQYF.

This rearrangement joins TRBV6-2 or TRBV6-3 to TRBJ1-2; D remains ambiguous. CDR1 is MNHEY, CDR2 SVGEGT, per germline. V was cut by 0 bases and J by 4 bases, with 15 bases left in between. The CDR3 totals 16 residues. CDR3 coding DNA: TGTGCCAGCAGTTACTCGCCGCCCAGGACCCTCTATGGCTACACCTTC. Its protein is CASSYSPPRTLYGYTF.

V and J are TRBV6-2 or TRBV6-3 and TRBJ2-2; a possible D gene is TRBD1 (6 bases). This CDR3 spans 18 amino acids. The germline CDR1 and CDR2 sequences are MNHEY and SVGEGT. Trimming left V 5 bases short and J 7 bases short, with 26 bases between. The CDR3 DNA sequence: TGTGCCAGCAGTCACACCATACCGGGACACCCGCGTGGCGGGGAGCTGTTTTTT. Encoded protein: CASSHTIPGHPRGGELFF.

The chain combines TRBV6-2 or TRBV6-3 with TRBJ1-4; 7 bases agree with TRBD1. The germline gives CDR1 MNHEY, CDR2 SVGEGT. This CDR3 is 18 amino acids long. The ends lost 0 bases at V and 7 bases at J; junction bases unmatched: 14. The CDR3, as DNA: TGTGCCAGCAGTTACTCCTTTACAGGGGTATCATCGAGTGAAAAACTGTTTTTT. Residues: CASSYSFTGVSSSEKLFF.

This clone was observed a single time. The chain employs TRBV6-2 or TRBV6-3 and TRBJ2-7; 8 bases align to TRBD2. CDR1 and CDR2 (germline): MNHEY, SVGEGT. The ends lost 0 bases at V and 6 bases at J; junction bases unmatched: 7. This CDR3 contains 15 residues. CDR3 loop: CASSYSTSAPLEQYF. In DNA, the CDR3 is TGTGCCAGCAGTTACTCGACTAGCGCCCCCCTCGAGCAGTACTTC.

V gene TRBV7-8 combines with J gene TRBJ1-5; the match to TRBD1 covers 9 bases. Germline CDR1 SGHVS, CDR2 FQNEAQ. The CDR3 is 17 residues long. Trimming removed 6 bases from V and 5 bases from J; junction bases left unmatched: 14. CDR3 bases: TGTGCCAGCAGACCGGACAGGGGAACATCGTTCGATCAGCCCCAGCATTTT. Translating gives CASRPDRGTSFDQPQHF.

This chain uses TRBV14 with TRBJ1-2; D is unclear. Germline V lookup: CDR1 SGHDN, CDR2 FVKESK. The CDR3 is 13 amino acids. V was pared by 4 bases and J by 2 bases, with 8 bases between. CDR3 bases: TGTGCCAGCAGCCCTAATGCGAACTATGGCTACACCTTC. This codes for CASSPNANYGYTF.

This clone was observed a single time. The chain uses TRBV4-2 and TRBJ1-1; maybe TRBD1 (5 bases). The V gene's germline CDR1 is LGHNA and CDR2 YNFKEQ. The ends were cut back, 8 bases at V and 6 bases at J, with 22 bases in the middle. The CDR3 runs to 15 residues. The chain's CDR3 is CASRNFRDWTAEAFF. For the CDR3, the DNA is TGTGCCAGCCGCAATTTCAGGGATTGGACCGCTGAAGCTTTCTTT.

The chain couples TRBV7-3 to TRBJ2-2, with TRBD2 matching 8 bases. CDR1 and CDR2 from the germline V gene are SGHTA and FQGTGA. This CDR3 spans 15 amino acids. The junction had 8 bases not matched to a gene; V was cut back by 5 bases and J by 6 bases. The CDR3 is CASSPWTSSAGELFF. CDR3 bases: TGTGCCAGCAGCCCGTGGACTAGCAGCGCCGGGGAGCTGTTTTTT.

The CDR3 reads CASSPSNEQFF. CDR3 coding DNA: TGTGCCAGCTCACCCAGTAATGAGCAGTTCTTC. V is TRBV18 and J is TRBJ2-1; D call uncertain. There are 11 residues in the CDR3. In germline, CDR1 is KGHSH, CDR2 LQKENI. The germline V and J ends were trimmed by 3 bases and 7 bases, with 4 bases remaining between them.

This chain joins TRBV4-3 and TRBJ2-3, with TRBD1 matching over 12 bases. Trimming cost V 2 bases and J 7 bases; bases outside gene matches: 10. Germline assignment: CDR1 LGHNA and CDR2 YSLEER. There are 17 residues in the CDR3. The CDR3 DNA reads TGCGCCAGCAGCCAACATACCGGGACAGGGGGCATAAATACGCAGTATTTT. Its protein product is CASSQHTGTGGINTQYF.

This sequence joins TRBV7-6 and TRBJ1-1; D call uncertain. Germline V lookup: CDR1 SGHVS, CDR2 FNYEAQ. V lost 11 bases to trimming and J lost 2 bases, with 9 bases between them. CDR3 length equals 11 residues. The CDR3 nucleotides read TGTGCCGCCCGGGGAAACACTGAAGCTTTCTTT. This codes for CAARGNTEAFF.

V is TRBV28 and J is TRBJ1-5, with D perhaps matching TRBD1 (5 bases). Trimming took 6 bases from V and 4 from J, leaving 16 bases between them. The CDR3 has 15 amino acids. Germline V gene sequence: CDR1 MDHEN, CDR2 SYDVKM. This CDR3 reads CASSRRDGVNQPQHF. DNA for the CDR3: TGTGCCAGCAGCCGACGGGACGGGGTTAATCAGCCCCAGCATTTT.

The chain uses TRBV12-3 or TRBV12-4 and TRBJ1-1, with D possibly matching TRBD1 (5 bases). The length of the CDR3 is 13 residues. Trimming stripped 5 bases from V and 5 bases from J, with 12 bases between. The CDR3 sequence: CASSPLGETEAFF. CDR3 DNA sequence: TGTGCCAGCAGTCCACTGGGGGAGACTGAAGCTTTCTTT.